The sequence of this TCR beta chain was determined in a study of identical twins. Study-wide results and caveats: The study reached conclusions through statistical analysis that was cross-sectional, not following the same donors.

One entry per CDR3 protein results from TCRdb running MiXCR on the 5' RACE reads. The table records about 470,000 distinct CDR3 sequences, approximately 24% of them present only once. Remarks on this clonotype: Its antigen is currently unknown.

These data were also reused for a study on T cells expressing NK-cell markers. That study adds: Source material for TCR beta repertoires consisted of sorted CD3+CD56+NKG2C+, CD3+CD56+NKG2C- and CD3+CD56-NKG2C+ T cells.

Sequencing input: CD4+ T cells sorted from blood. This clonotype was obtained from a young woman in good health.

This CDR3 is CASSLRVSAGELFF. The DNA for the CDR3 is TGTGCCAGCAGCCTTAGAGTCTCTGCCGGGGAGCTGTTTTTT. The chain employs TRBV5-5 and TRBJ2-2; D is unclear. The CDR3 consists of 14 residues. V lost 4 bases and J lost 6, with 13 bases in between. The germline V gene encodes CDR1 SGHKS and CDR2 YYEKEE (reference sequence).